A single TCR beta chain is shown here with its context. The antigen is undetermined. This sample was taken from a study of T cell responses to AZD1222 COVID-19 vaccine. V trimming: 1 base; J trimming: 3 bases; junction bases outside the gene matches: 6. Germline values: CDR1 GTSNPN, CDR2 SVGIG (reference sequence). This CDR3 region has 16 residues. Overall study results and limits: Reportedly, close to half of spike-specific TCRs are directed against unmutated variant regions. Only a handful of AZD1222 recipients, six or seven in all, had baseline seropositivity. Females outnumbered males among donors, who were mostly white British; clonal diversity was possibly underestimated.

Sequencing was performed with immunoSEQ multiplex PCR; in TCRdb, only in-frame clones are kept and a portion is missing. The table has fewer than 250,000 clones, around 94% seen once. The TCR was taken from an adult in good health. The chain recombines TRBV30 with TRBJ2-1, with 10 bases fitting TRBD2. Here the sequenced sample was peripheral blood, taken on day 0 of AZD1222 vaccination. The CDR3 is CAWSGASGGVYNEQFF. The CDR3 region has the DNA TGTGCCTGGAGTGGTGCTAGCGGGGGAGTCTACAATGAGCAGTTCTTC.